The rows below give T cell receptor beta chains drawn from one sample of a study of shared clonotypes between healthy human individuals. This table comes from immunoSEQ multiplex PCR, and its TCRdb copy is limited to in-frame clones, with some not included. Seen here are millions of clones, 90% to 95% observed once, and the top ten hold 0.39%. The sequenced material came from naive CD4+ T cells from PBMCs. All receptors derive from a man between 18 and 35 years old in good health. Some clones in this sample may be carry-over from other donors' samples. The CDR3 runs from the conserved cysteine through the conserved F or W. The D gene is left open where the match is weak. Clone size is stated in some rows and not others, as once, few, many or a class when expanded.

>TRBV2|NA|NA|TRBJ2-1
CASSEGLLEQFF
TGTGCCAGCAGTGAGGGGCTACTAGAGCAGTTCTTC
>TRBV14|NA|NA|TRBJ1-1
CASSQGEDTEAFF
TGTGCCAGCAGCCAGGGGGAGGACACTGAAGCTTTCTTT
>TRBV5-1|TRBD2|NA|TRBJ2-3
CASSYSSGLTFTDTQYF
TGCGCCAGCAGCTACTCTAGCGGACTAACCTTCACAGATACGCAGTATTTT
>TRBV6-5|TRBD1|NA|TRBJ1-2
CASSYSQGPNYGYTF
TGTGCCAGCAGTTACTCACAGGGGCCTAACTATGGCTACACCTTC
>TRBV28|TRBD1|NA|TRBJ1-3
CASSTPRTGQGNTIYF
TGTGCCAGCAGTACCCCCCGGACAGGGCAAGGAAACACCATATATTTT
>TRBV2|NA|NA|TRBJ2-5
CASSAAGATQYF
TGTGCCAGCAGTGCAGCGGGTGCGACCCAGTACTTC
>TRBV11-2|TRBD2|NA|TRBJ2-2
CASSHGLAGTGELFF
TGTGCCAGCAGCCACGGACTAGCCGGCACCGGGGAGCTGTTTTTT
>TRBV5-1|NA|NA|TRBJ2-5
CASSPAFGVQETQYF
TGCGCCAGCAGCCCGGCTTTTGGTGTCCAAGAGACCCAGTACTTC
>TRBV20-1|NA|few|TRBJ1-1
CSAYYSSQAFF
TGCAGTGCCTATTACAGCTCACAAGCTTTCTTT
>TRBV28|NA|NA|TRBJ2-1
CASSLGGAPSNEQFF
TGTGCCAGCAGTTTAGGGGGGGCCCCTAGCAATGAGCAGTTCTTC
>TRBV5-1|NA|NA|TRBJ2-1
CASSRRENEQFF
TGCGCCAGCAGTCGGAGGGAGAATGAGCAGTTCTTC
>TRBV7-3|TRBD1|NA|TRBJ1-5
CASSWETGVSNQPQHF
TGTGCCAGCAGCTGGGAGACAGGGGTTAGCAATCAGCCCCAGCATTTT
>TRBV28|NA|NA|TRBJ2-7
CAAGLPSREQYF
TGTGCCGCGGGGCTACCGAGTAGGGAGCAGTACTTC
>TRBV30|NA|NA|TRBJ1-4
CAWSQLATNEKLFF
TGTGCCTGGAGTCAGCTTGCAACTAATGAAAAACTGTTTTTT
>TRBV9|NA|NA|TRBJ2-2
CASSPIDTGELFF
TGTGCCAGCTCTCCTATAGACACCGGGGAGCTGTTTTTT
>TRBV5-1|TRBD2|NA|TRBJ2-7
CASSLTSGGSYEQYF
TGCGCCAGCAGCCTGACTAGCGGGGGCTCCTACGAGCAGTACTTC
>TRBV28|NA|NA|TRBJ1-1
CASSTGGTEAFF
TGTGCCAGCAGCACAGGTGGCACTGAAGCTTTCTTT
>TRBV5-1|TRBD2|NA|TRBJ2-7
CASSIDGGSSYEQYF
TGCGCCAGCAGCATCGACGGGGGGAGCTCCTACGAGCAGTACTTC
>TRBV5-4|TRBD1|NA|TRBJ2-7
CASAIGTGIIYEQYF
TGTGCCAGTGCTATAGGGACAGGGATTATCTACGAGCAGTACTTC
>TRBV4-2|TRBD2|NA|TRBJ2-3
CASSHPGLAGGIGSADTQYF
TGTGCCAGCAGCCACCCAGGACTAGCGGGAGGGATCGGGTCAGCAGATACGCAGTATTTT
>TRBV4-1|NA|NA|TRBJ2-7
CASSRGPSMEQYF
TGCGCCAGCAGCCGCGGGCCGTCTATGGAGCAGTACTTC
>TRBV6-4|NA|NA|TRBJ1-5
CASSGDEGQPQHF
TGTGCCAGCAGTGGCGATGAGGGTCAGCCCCAGCATTTT
>TRBV28|TRBD2|few|TRBJ2-5
CASSSPRPGGRETQYF
TGTGCCAGCAGCTCCCCCCGGCCGGGAGGTAGGGAGACCCAGTACTTC
>TRBV2|NA|NA|TRBJ2-1
CASSERNNEQFF
TGTGCCAGCAGTGAACGGAACAATGAGCAGTTCTTC
>TRBV9|TRBD2|NA|TRBJ2-7
CASSVAGGSNHYEQYF
TGTGCCAGCAGCGTAGCGGGAGGGAGCAACCACTACGAGCAGTACTTC
>TRBV5-1|TRBD1|NA|TRBJ2-7
CASSFGTGLSYEQYF
TGCGCCAGCAGCTTCGGGACAGGGCTGTCTTACGAGCAGTACTTC
>TRBV7-9|NA|NA|TRBJ2-1
CASTEYRLWGLTHEQFF
TGTGCCAGCACCGAGTATAGACTATGGGGACTTACCCATGAGCAGTTCTTC
>TRBV19|TRBD2|few|TRBJ2-4
CASSPGRGVIQYF
TGTGCCAGTAGCCCGGGACGGGGGGTCATTCAGTACTTC
>TRBV5-1|TRBD2|NA|TRBJ2-5
CASSPWTSPQETQYF
TGCGCCAGCAGCCCGTGGACTAGCCCACAAGAGACCCAGTACTTC
>TRBV27|NA|few|TRBJ1-1
CASSLWGGGKTEAFF
TGTGCCAGCAGTTTATGGGGAGGTGGGAAGACTGAAGCTTTCTTT
>TRBV18|TRBD1|NA|TRBJ2-7
CASGDRAPYEQYF
TGTGCCAGCGGGGACAGGGCGCCCTACGAGCAGTACTTC
>TRBV4-2|TRBD1|NA|TRBJ1-1
CASSHSPGGTEAFF
TGTGCCAGCAGCCACTCCCCAGGGGGCACTGAAGCTTTCTTT
>TRBV6-1|TRBD1|NA|TRBJ2-5
CAAGQGLRETQYF
TGTGCCGCCGGACAGGGGCTTAGAGAGACCCAGTACTTC
>TRBV11-2|NA|NA|TRBJ1-5
CASSLGTVPSNQPQHF
TGTGCCAGCAGCTTAGGAACAGTACCTAGCAATCAGCCCCAGCATTTT
>TRBV4-1|NA|once|TRBJ2-7
CASSQDRGYEQYF
TGCGCCAGCAGCCAAGATAGGGGGTACGAGCAGTACTTC
>TRBV5-1|NA|NA|TRBJ2-2
CASSSDRGGYTGELFF
TGCGCCAGCAGCTCTGACAGAGGGGGATATACCGGGGAGCTGTTTTTT
>TRBV14|NA|NA|TRBJ2-7
CASSLMAVSSYEQYF
TGTGCCAGCAGCCTAATGGCAGTGTCTTCCTACGAGCAGTACTTC
>TRBV9|NA|once|TRBJ2-1
CASSVGQRSRGDEQFF
TGTGCCAGCAGCGTAGGTCAGCGTTCTAGGGGAGATGAGCAGTTCTTC
>TRBV10-3|TRBD1|NA|TRBJ1-2
CASNPGGDGYTF
TGTGCCAGCAACCCAGGGGGCGATGGCTACACCTTC
>TRBV2|NA|NA|TRBJ1-2
CASSDTPNYGYTF
TGTGCCAGCAGTGACACGCCTAACTATGGCTACACCTTC
>TRBV6-5|NA|few|TRBJ1-2
CASSYVGNYGYTF
TGTGCCAGCAGTTATGTAGGGAACTATGGCTACACCTTC
>TRBV2|NA|NA|TRBJ1-2
CASSLGKTSYGYTF
TGTGCCAGCAGTTTGGGGAAAACTAGCTATGGCTACACCTTC
>TRBV28|NA|NA|TRBJ2-2
CVTNLAGSATGELFF
TGTGTCACCAACCTCGCGGGATCCGCCACCGGGGAGCTGTTTTTT
>TRBV7-2|NA|once|TRBJ2-7
CASSLEGGRGYEQYF
TGTGCCAGCAGCTTAGAAGGCGGGCGCGGCTACGAGCAGTACTTC
>TRBV7-3|NA|NA|TRBJ2-7
CASSLTRTTNYEQYF
TGTGCCAGCAGCTTAACTAGGACTACTAACTACGAGCAGTACTTC
>TRBV6-5|NA|NA|TRBJ1-2
CASSWNSRRGVYGYTF
TGTGCCAGCAGTTGGAATAGCAGGAGAGGAGTCTATGGCTACACCTTC
>TRBV28|TRBD2|NA|TRBJ2-7
CASSLGWTSGSFYEQYF
TGTGCCAGCAGTCTCGGCTGGACTAGCGGGAGTTTCTACGAGCAGTACTTC
>TRBV5-4|TRBD2|NA|TRBJ2-5
CASSSRPGGGDQETQYF
TGTGCCAGCAGCTCACGACCGGGGGGAGGGGACCAAGAGACCCAGTACTTC
>TRBV5-4|TRBD2|NA|TRBJ2-5
CASSSSAGAGETQYF
TGTGCCAGCAGCTCTTCAGCGGGAGCAGGTGAGACCCAGTACTTC
>TRBV6-6|NA|once|TRBJ2-1
CASTYPGVGSEQFF
TGTGCCAGCACCTATCCAGGTGTTGGTAGTGAGCAGTTCTTC
>TRBV5-4|TRBD1|NA|TRBJ2-2
CASSLAYRGNTGELFF
TGTGCCAGCAGCTTAGCTTACAGGGGAAACACCGGGGAGCTGTTTTTT
>TRBV7-9|NA|NA|TRBJ2-7
CASSLVSNSEQYF
TGTGCCAGCAGCTTAGTTTCCAATTCGGAGCAGTACTTC
>TRBV5-1|NA|NA|TRBJ2-7
CATRLGSEREQYF
TGCGCCACCAGACTAGGATCGGAAAGAGAGCAGTACTTC
>TRBV7-9|TRBD2|NA|TRBJ2-7
CASSLTSGRVHEQYF
TGTGCCAGCAGCTTGACTAGCGGGAGGGTCCACGAGCAGTACTTC
>TRBV11-2|TRBD2|NA|TRBJ2-1
CASSPYLAGENNEQFF
TGTGCCAGCAGCCCATACTTAGCGGGAGAAAACAATGAGCAGTTCTTC
>TRBV14|NA|NA|TRBJ2-3
CASSQTGEADTQYF
TGTGCCAGCAGCCAAACAGGGGAGGCAGATACGCAGTATTTT